This T cell receptor (beta chain) comes out of a study of shared clonotypes between healthy human individuals. At the deep level, the assay was run. Once extracted for a subset, genomic DNA was divided evenly among several immunoSEQ plates. Original methodology: As immunoSEQ supplied junction-only sequences (without quality scores), filtering differed. Assay: immunoSEQ multiplex PCR; the TCRdb copy retains only in-frame clones and omits some. The D gene and trimming were derived from the DNA, and the V and J assignments and clone size from that table. Among about 560,000 clones listed, around three quarters were seen once. The sequence was collected from a middle-aged woman in good health. Some clones in this sample may be carry-over from other donors' samples. Sequencing used PBMCs.

CDR3 sequence reads: CASSASGSYEQYF. In DNA form, the CDR3 reads TGTGCCAGCAGCGCTAGCGGATCCTACGAGCAGTACTTC. The chain links TRBV7-3 to TRBJ2-7; 7 bases match TRBD2. Germline values: CDR1 SGHTA, CDR2 FQGTGA. This CDR3 spans 13 amino acids. V shed 5 bases and J 1 base; nucleotides not matched to a gene: 2.